Listed here are 26 T cell receptor beta chains from one sample, sequenced in a study of technical replicates of blood from a handful of donors. Only in-frame clones appear in the TCRdb table, and some are missing; sequencing was by immunoSEQ multiplex PCR. The top ten clones hold about 3.6% of a sample with tens of thousands of clones, about nine tenths of them seen once. The source material was PBMCs. These receptors came from a human donor in good health. Some clones in this sample may be carry-over from other donors' samples.

V usage is TRBV13 and J usage is TRBJ2-1, with a possible D match to TRBD2 (6 bases). The CDR3 sequence is 15 residues long. Germline V gene lookup returns CDR1 PRHDT and CDR2 FYEKMQ (reference sequence). V was cut by 1 base and J by 2 bases, with 9 bases left in between. The CDR3 DNA reads as TGTGCCAGCAGCTTAGCGGGAGCGGCCTACAATGAGCAGTTCTTC. The encoded protein is CASSLAGAAYNEQFF.

This clone has a single count. This rearrangement joins TRBV4-1 to TRBJ2-5; 10 bases are shared with TRBD2. V gave up 1 base and J gave up 1 base; unmatched junction bases: 3. In germline, CDR1 is MGHRA, CDR2 YSYEKL. The length of the CDR3 is 16 residues. As DNA, the CDR3 is TGCGCCAGCAGCCAAGGGCTAGCGGGGGCCCAAGAGACCCAGTACTTC. Encoded protein: CASSQGLAGAQETQYF.

The rearrangement joins TRBV9 to TRBJ1-6, with unresolved D. This CDR3 comprises 16 residues. Deletions cut 4 bases from V and 6 bases from J, with 17 bases between. Germline loops: CDR1 SGDLS, CDR2 YYNGEE. CDR3 residues: CASSPLGGPSNSPLHF. The CDR3 bases are TGTGCCAGCAGCCCCCTGGGCGGGCCCAGTAATTCACCCCTCCACTTT.

This clone was recorded once. The chain carries TRBV23-1 and TRBJ2-1; 15 nucleotides align to TRBD2. TRBV23-1 is an ORF, with its function uncertain. The junction had 6 bases not matched to a gene; V was cut back by 2 bases and J by 7 bases. The CDR3 runs 17 residues. CDR3 in DNA: TGCGCCAGCAGTCAACCCCTCGGGACTAGCGGGAGGAATGAGCAGTTCTTC. It is translated as CASSQPLGTSGRNEQFF.

This sequence joins TRBV11-1 and TRBJ1-2; the match to TRBD1 covers 10 bases. The CDR3 is 15 residues long. V lost 4 bases and J lost 4; bases outside the gene matches: 6. In germline, CDR1 is SGHAT, CDR2 FQDESV (reference sequence). CDR3 bases: TGTGCCAGCAGCTCCTGGACAGGGGGAAGCTATGGCTACACCTTC. Its protein product is CASSSWTGGSYGYTF. Combining the CDR3 with reference TRBV11-1 and TRBJ1-2 gives the whole variable domain EAEVAQSPRYKITEKSQAVAFWCDPISGHATLYWYRQILGQGPELLVQFQDESVVDDSQLPKDRFSAERLKGVDSTLKIQPAELGDSAMYLCASSSWTGGSYGYTFGSGTRLTVV.

The rearrangement links TRBV29-1 to TRBJ2-5; D is perhaps TRBD2 (5 bases). The CDR3 covers 15 residues. The V end was cut by 3 bases, the J end by 0 bases, with 14 bases between. Germline-derived CDR1 and CDR2 are SQVTM and ANQGSEA. CDR3 sequence: CSVEMVAGNQETQYF. CDR3 in DNA: TGCAGCGTTGAGATGGTTGCGGGCAACCAAGAGACCCAGTACTTC.

This chain uses TRBV11-3 with TRBJ2-3; D is perhaps TRBD1 (6 bases). CDR3 length: 16 residues. The germline V gene encodes CDR1 SGHNT and CDR2 YENEEA. Trimming took 5 bases from V and 3 from J, leaving 18 bases between them. The CDR3: CASSLTLGGGTDTQYF. The DNA of the CDR3 is TGTGCCAGCAGCCTAACTCTTGGGGGCGGGACAGATACGCAGTATTTT.

This rearrangement joins TRBV5-6 to TRBJ2-1; D gene uncertain. V was shortened by 1 base and J by 5 bases, with 13 bases between the two germline ends. Germline V gives CDR1 SGHDT, CDR2 YYEEEE. The CDR3 length is 15 residues. The CDR3 loop is CASSLFPRSDNEQFF. The CDR3 nucleotides are TGTGCCAGCAGCTTGTTTCCGAGAAGCGACAATGAGCAGTTCTTC.

The chain couples TRBV19 to TRBJ2-7; TRBD1 aligns across 10 bases. The germline CDR1 and CDR2 sequences are LNHDA and SQIVND (reference sequence). The CDR3 is 14 residues long. Trimming took 6 bases from V and 7 from J; bases not matched to a gene: 9. This CDR3 is CASRPGQGFWEQYF. CDR3 nucleotides: TGTGCCAGTAGGCCGGGACAGGGGTTTTGGGAGCAGTACTTC. The variable domain in full, completed from reference TRBV19 and TRBJ2-7, reads DGGITQSPKYLFRKEGQNVTLSCEQNLNHDAMYWYRQDPGQGLRLIYYSQIVNDFQKGDIAEGYSVSREKKESFPLTVTSAQKNPTAFYLCASRPGQGFWEQYFGPGTRLTVT.

The gene calls are TRBV30 and TRBJ2-1; D perhaps matches TRBD2 (6 bases). Trimming stripped 3 bases from V and 1 base from J, with 13 bases between. The CDR3 length is 15 residues. Germline V gene data show CDR1 as GTSNPN and CDR2 as SVGIG (reference sequence). As DNA, the CDR3 is TGTGCCTGGAGAACCCTAGCGTATTCCTACAATGAGCAGTTCTTC. Residues: CAWRTLAYSYNEQFF.

V and J are TRBV5-1 and TRBJ2-5, with TRBD2 identical over 9 bases. The CDR3 totals 14 residues. Losses at the gene ends were 2 bases for V and 4 bases for J; bases not matched to a gene: 3. Germline CDR1 and CDR2: SGHRS and YFSETQ. In nucleotides, the CDR3 is TGCGCCAGCAGCTTCAGCGGGAGGACAGAGACCCAGTACTTC. This gives the protein CASSFSGRTETQYF.

J is TRBJ1-5 and V is TRBV28; the D is unclear. From germline, CDR1 is MDHEN and CDR2 SYDVKM. Between the trimmed V and J ends, which lost 0 bases and 6 bases, there was a span of 12 bases. The CDR3 has 15 residues. CDR3 region: CASSLWARYTQPQHF. CDR3 bases: TGTGCCAGCAGTTTATGGGCCAGATATACTCAGCCCCAGCATTTT.

The V gene is TRBV6-1, the J gene TRBJ1-5, with TRBD1 identical over 9 bases. V was clipped by 7 bases and J by 4 bases; unmatched bases: 5. The CDR3 is made up of 14 amino acids. Germline-derived CDR1 and CDR2 are MNHNS and SASEGT. The CDR3, as DNA: TGTGCCAGCAAACAGGGGGCGGGGAATCAGCCCCAGCATTTT. It is translated as CASKQGAGNQPQHF.

The count of this clone is one. The rearrangement links TRBV6-1 to TRBJ2-7; 7 bases line up with TRBD1. The CDR3 is 14 amino acids. Germline V gene data show CDR1 as MNHNS and CDR2 as SASEGT. The ends lost 2 bases at V and 2 bases at J; junction bases unmatched: 3. The chain's CDR3 is CASSEWTGAYEQYF. In DNA, the CDR3 is TGTGCCAGCAGTGAATGGACAGGAGCCTACGAGCAGTACTTC.

The chain combines TRBV5-1 with TRBJ2-5; 9 bases map to TRBD2. V trimming: 4 bases; J trimming: 4 bases; junction bases outside the gene matches: 8. The length of the CDR3 is 15 residues. The germline CDR1 and CDR2 sequences are SGHRS and YFSETQ. CDR3 in amino acids: CASSPGGGEAETQYF. The CDR3 DNA is TGCGCCAGCAGCCCCGGCGGGGGGGAGGCAGAGACCCAGTACTTC.

This clone was seen once. The V gene is TRBV7-2, the J gene TRBJ1-2; D perhaps matches TRBD1 (5 bases). The CDR3 loop spans 15 amino acids. V lost 1 base and J lost 0, with 9 bases in between. CDR1 is SGHTA and CDR2 is FQGNSA in the germline V gene. The CDR3 sequence: CASSLEAGSNYGYTF. DNA of the CDR3: TGTGCCAGCAGCTTAGAGGCAGGGTCTAACTATGGCTACACCTTC.

The CDR3 reads CASSEDTGLTYNSPLHF. DNA for the CDR3: TGTGCCAGCAGTGAAGACACAGGGTTAACCTATAATTCACCCCTCCACTTT. The rearrangement joins TRBV6-1 to TRBJ1-6; D is possibly TRBD1 (6 bases). V was cut by 1 base and J by 2 bases, with 12 bases left in between. This CDR3 comprises 17 residues. Germline V gene sequence: CDR1 MNHNS, CDR2 SASEGT.

The chain joins TRBV12-5 to TRBJ2-1, with 9 bases aligning to TRBD2. Trimming took 6 bases from V and 4 from J; bases not matched to a gene: 4. CDR1 is LGHNT and CDR2 is FRNRAP in the germline V gene. CDR3 length equals 14 residues. The CDR3, as DNA: TGTGCTAGTGGGCGGGAGGGGGGTTACAATGAGCAGTTCTTC. This encodes CASGREGGYNEQFF.

This CDR3 reads CASSQDLASGRYAYEQYF. The CDR3 DNA reads as TGTGCCAGCAGCCAAGATCTTGCTAGCGGGAGGTATGCCTACGAGCAGTACTTC. J is TRBJ2-7 and V is TRBV4-2; 11 positions match TRBD2. The CDR3 has 18 amino acids. V was clipped by 0 bases and J by 2 bases; unmatched bases: 9. CDR1 is LGHNA, CDR2 YNFKEQ, per germline.

V gene TRBV29-1 combines with J gene TRBJ2-3; 7 bases are shared with TRBD1. Trimming removed 5 bases from V and 2 bases from J; junction bases left unmatched: 4. The CDR3 is 13 residues long. Germline V gene data show CDR1 as SQVTM and CDR2 as ANQGSEA. CDR3: CSVPGQHTDTQYF. The DNA of the CDR3 is TGCAGCGTTCCGGGACAGCACACAGATACGCAGTATTTT.

The chain uses TRBV15 and TRBJ1-1, with TRBD1 matching 7 bases. CDR1 LNHNV and CDR2 YYDKDF come from the germline V gene (reference sequence). The CDR3 consists of 15 residues. V dropped 0 bases and J dropped 5; count of bases not matched to a gene: 6. In DNA form, the CDR3 reads TGTGCCACCAGCAGAGATGGACAGGCGCGGACTGAAGCTTTCTTT. It specifies CATSRDGQARTEAFF.

This chain connects TRBV30 to TRBJ1-6; D is unclear. Deletions cut 4 bases from V and 5 bases from J, with 18 bases between. Per germline, CDR1 GTSNPN and CDR2 SVGIG (reference sequence). There are 16 residues in the CDR3. In DNA, the CDR3 is TGTGCCTGGACCCCCGTTTATGGGCGGGATAATTCACCCCTCCACTTT. Translation: CAWTPVYGRDNSPLHF. Full variable domain (missing parts from reference TRBV30 and TRBJ1-6): SQTIHQWPATLVQPVGSPLSLECTVEGTSNPNLYWYRQAAGRGLQLLFYSVGIGQISSEVPQNLSASRPQDRQFILSSKKLLLSDSGFYLCAWTPVYGRDNSPLHFGNGTRLTVT.

The V call is TRBV7-3, the J call TRBJ2-3; 7 positions match TRBD2. Trimming at V came to 4 bases and at J to 8 bases, leaving 9 bases not matched to a gene. Looked up from germline, CDR1 is SGHTA and CDR2 is FQGTGA. There are 14 residues in the CDR3. CDR3 protein: CASSSTSDETTQYF. The CDR3 nucleotides read TGTGCCAGCAGCTCCACTAGCGACGAGACTACGCAGTATTTT.

V is TRBV15 and J is TRBJ2-7; D is perhaps TRBD2 (6 bases). The CDR3 length is 14 residues. V lost 5 bases to trimming and J lost 6 bases, with 17 bases between them. Germline CDR1 LNHNV, CDR2 YYDKDF (reference sequence). The CDR3 nucleotides read TGTGCCACCAGCCTAACCGTGGGACTTACCGAGCAGTACTTC. Its protein product is CATSLTVGLTEQYF.

J is TRBJ2-7 and V is TRBV6-1; D gene ambiguous. Germline V gives CDR1 MNHNS, CDR2 SASEGT. Trimming removed 5 bases at V and 6 bases at J, with 8 bases between. The CDR3 totals 11 residues. The DNA for the CDR3 is TGTGCCAGCAGTTTCCCCGGCGAGCAGTACTTC. Its translation is CASSFPGEQYF.

This clone was detected once. The chain couples TRBV4-2 to TRBJ1-3, with TRBD1 as a possible D gene (5 bases). Deletions cut 3 bases from V and 0 bases from J, with 9 bases between. CDR1 and CDR2 (germline): LGHNA, YNFKEQ. The CDR3 consists of 15 residues. CDR3 nucleotides: TGTGCCAGCAGCCAGGGGCCGAGCTCTGGAAACACCATATATTTT. Its protein product is CASSQGPSSGNTIYF.